The rows below give T cell receptor beta chains drawn from one sample of a study of blood T cell repertoires in COVID-19. TCRdb's copy holds only in-frame clones and misses some; the assay was immunoSEQ multiplex PCR. The sample carries 250,000 to 400,000 clones, under 95% recorded once. Material for sequencing was PBMCs or T cells enriched from blood (not recorded which). These receptors all stem from a man aged 55 to 70 who had recovered from COVID-19. Each CDR3 is given with its conserved first and last residue. D genes are given only for firm matches. Clone size is shown for a subset of rows, as once, few, many or a class of expanded clone.

CDR3nt: TGTGCCAGCAGCCAAGGACAGGGAAGTTATGGCTACACCTTC; CDR3aa: CASSQGQGSYGYTF; d_gene: TRBD1; abundance: -; j_gene: TRBJ1-2; v_gene: TRBV3-1/TRBV3-2
CDR3nt: TGTGCCAGTAGTATAGATAAAGGCAGCGGGCAGCCCCAGCATTTT; CDR3aa: CASSIDKGSGQPQHF; d_gene: -; abundance: -; j_gene: TRBJ1-5; v_gene: TRBV19
CDR3nt: TGTGCCAGCAGCCGACTGGACAGGTGGCTGTTTTTT; CDR3aa: CASSRLDRWLFF; d_gene: TRBD1; abundance: -; j_gene: TRBJ2-2; v_gene: TRBV7-8
CDR3nt: TGCGCCAGCAGCCCTAAAGGGACTAGCGGAACCAATGAGCAGTTCTTC; CDR3aa: CASSPKGTSGTNEQFF; d_gene: TRBD2; abundance: -; j_gene: TRBJ2-1; v_gene: TRBV4-1
CDR3nt: TGCGCCAGCAGCTTGGAGGCAGGCTACAATGAGCAGTTCTTC; CDR3aa: CASSLEAGYNEQFF; d_gene: -; abundance: once; j_gene: TRBJ2-1; v_gene: TRBV5-1
CDR3nt: TGTGCCAGCAGTTTTAAAGCACAAGAGACCCAGTACTTC; CDR3aa: CASSFKAQETQYF; d_gene: -; abundance: -; j_gene: TRBJ2-5; v_gene: TRBV12-3/TRBV12-4
CDR3nt: TGCGCCAGCAGCTTCCTACCGGGAGGGTTCAATGAGCAGTTCTTC; CDR3aa: CASSFLPGGFNEQFF; d_gene: TRBD2; abundance: -; j_gene: TRBJ2-1; v_gene: TRBV5-1
CDR3nt: TGTGCCAGCAGCTTAGGGGGCTGGGGCTACACCTTC; CDR3aa: CASSLGGWGYTF; d_gene: -; abundance: -; j_gene: TRBJ1-2; v_gene: TRBV7-9
CDR3nt: TGTGCCAGGGGGGCCGGACAGGTAGAAATTCGGGACACTGAAGCTTTCTTT; CDR3aa: CARGAGQVEIRDTEAFF; d_gene: TRBD1; abundance: -; j_gene: TRBJ1-1; v_gene: TRBV2
CDR3nt: TGCGCCAGCAGCTTGGACAGTCCCAAAAACATTCAGTACTTC; CDR3aa: CASSLDSPKNIQYF; d_gene: -; abundance: -; j_gene: TRBJ2-4; v_gene: TRBV5-1
CDR3nt: TGTGCCAGCAGTGCCCTAGCGGGAGTGGACACCGGGGAGCTGTTTTTT; CDR3aa: CASSALAGVDTGELFF; d_gene: TRBD2; abundance: -; j_gene: TRBJ2-2; v_gene: TRBV25-1
CDR3nt: TGTGCCAGCAGGCCGGGACAGGGACTCACTGAAGCTTTCTTT; CDR3aa: CASRPGQGLTEAFF; d_gene: TRBD1; abundance: -; j_gene: TRBJ1-1; v_gene: TRBV7-6
CDR3nt: TGTGCCAGCAGTGAAGCGGGGAGGGGCGGACTAGTCATCGCAGATACGCAGTATTTT; CDR3aa: CASSEAGRGGLVIADTQYF; d_gene: TRBD2; abundance: -; j_gene: TRBJ2-3; v_gene: TRBV6-1
CDR3nt: TGTGCCAGCAGCGCAATGTCGGGACTATTATACTTC; CDR3aa: CASSAMSGLLYF; d_gene: TRBD2; abundance: once; j_gene: TRBJ2-5; v_gene: TRBV3-1/TRBV3-2
CDR3nt: TGTGCCAGCAGGGGATGGACAGGTCCCGTTGGAAACTATGGCTACACCTTC; CDR3aa: CASRGWTGPVGNYGYTF; d_gene: TRBD1; abundance: once; j_gene: TRBJ1-2; v_gene: TRBV27
CDR3nt: TGTGCCAGCAGCTTAGTTACAGGGTGGGATGAGCAGTTCTTC; CDR3aa: CASSLVTGWDEQFF; d_gene: -; abundance: -; j_gene: TRBJ2-1; v_gene: TRBV11-2